This entry lists 25 T cell receptor beta chains sequenced from one sample in a study of cytomegalovirus exposure and HLA in healthy donors. Some clones are missing from TCRdb's copy, which holds only in-frame ones; the method was immunoSEQ multiplex PCR. The data show about 150,000 clones, around nine tenths seen once. The specimen sequenced was PBMCs. The receptors were gathered from a young man in good health and CMV-seropositive.

The V and J genes are TRBV11-1 and TRBJ2-1; 14 bases match TRBD2. J was trimmed by 9 bases and V by 5 bases; bases with no gene match: 6. The CDR3 is 15 residues long. The germline gives CDR1 SGHAT, CDR2 FQDESV (reference sequence). CDR3 in amino acids: CASSRLAGGPSEQFF. In nucleotides, the CDR3 is TGTGCCAGCAGCCGACTAGCGGGAGGGCCTAGTGAGCAGTTCTTC.

J is TRBJ2-1 and V is TRBV11-2; TRBD2 matches 7 bases. The germline CDR1 and CDR2 sequences are SGHAT and FQNNGV. This CDR3 contains 15 residues. After removal of 3 bases from V and 8 bases from J, the junction contained 10 bases not matched to a gene. The CDR3 loop reads CASSLRTRGEDEQFF. In DNA form, the CDR3 reads TGTGCCAGCAGCTTGAGGACTAGAGGCGAAGATGAGCAGTTCTTC.

This clone was observed a single time. J is TRBJ2-7 and V is TRBV5-1; 8 bases match TRBD2. V lost 4 bases and J lost 2; bases outside the gene matches: 5. Germline lookup yields CDR1 SGHRS and CDR2 YFSETQ. The CDR3 runs 14 residues. The CDR3 loop reads CASSPGGAAYEQYF. CDR3 nucleotide sequence: TGCGCCAGCAGCCCGGGAGGGGCCGCCTACGAGCAGTACTTC.

Turning to this clone: Mismatch with germline at one junction end may stem from a read error. This chain links TRBV7-6 with TRBJ1-5, with D possibly matching TRBD1 (6 bases). CDR3 length: 12 residues. Germline V gene data show CDR1 as SGHVS and CDR2 as FNYEAQ. The CDR3 region has the DNA TGTGCCAGCAGCGTTGATGGACAGCTCCAGCATTTT. Translating gives CASSVDGQLQHF.

This chain uses TRBV7-2 with TRBJ1-3; D perhaps matches TRBD1 (6 bases). CDR3 length: 16 amino acids. V was clipped by 5 bases and J by 4 bases, with 18 bases between them. Germline-derived CDR1 and CDR2 are SGHTA and FQGNSA. The CDR3 here is CASSPRVGTQGNTIYF. The CDR3 DNA follows: TGTGCCAGCAGCCCTCGGGTGGGGACACAAGGAAACACCATATATTTT.

This chain connects TRBV5-6 to TRBJ2-1, with 8 bases matching TRBD1. V trimming: 0 bases; J trimming: 2 bases; junction bases outside the gene matches: 4. Germline V gene data show CDR1 as SGHDT and CDR2 as YYEEEE. The CDR3 extends over 16 amino acids. The CDR3 nucleotides are TGTGCCAGCAGCTTGGATGCAGGGGGCCCCTACAATGAGCAGTTCTTC. Amino acid sequence: CASSLDAGGPYNEQFF.

The chain recombines TRBV9 with TRBJ2-1; possible D gene TRBD2, 6 bases. CDR1 and CDR2 from the germline V gene are SGDLS and YYNGEE. The CDR3 totals 15 residues. Between the trimmed V and J ends, which lost 0 bases and 1 base, there was a span of 8 bases. CDR3 bases: TGTGCCAGCAGCGTAGGCGGGGATTCCTACAATGAGCAGTTCTTC. The encoded protein is CASSVGGDSYNEQFF.

This clone appeared a few times. This chain links TRBV6-5 with TRBJ1-2, with TRBD1 matching 8 bases. In germline, CDR1 is MNHEY, CDR2 SVGAGI. This CDR3 contains 13 residues. Trimming at V came to 6 bases and at J to 7 bases, leaving 7 bases not matched to a gene. The CDR3 reads CASRGQGGFGYTF. CDR3 nucleotide sequence: TGTGCCAGCAGAGGACAGGGCGGGTTTGGCTACACCTTC.

The chain couples TRBV7-9 to TRBJ2-7; possible D gene TRBD1, 5 bases. This CDR3 has 15 amino acids. The germline V gene has CDR1 SEHNR and CDR2 FQNEAQ (reference sequence). Trimming took 3 bases from V and 0 from J, leaving 12 bases between them. In nucleotides, the CDR3 is TGTGCCAGCAGCTTTTTGCAGGGAAACTCCTACGAGCAGTACTTC. It translates to CASSFLQGNSYEQYF.

This clone was seen at least ten times. The V call is TRBV10-1, the J call TRBJ1-1, with D possibly TRBD1 on 5 matching bases. The CDR3 runs to 15 residues. V lost 1 base, J lost 11 bases, and 20 bases lay in between. CDR1 and CDR2 from the germline V gene are WNHNN and SYGVQD (reference sequence). The DNA of the CDR3 is TGCGCCAGCAGTGAGTGGGGGGGAAGACGATCATGGGCTTTCTTT. Translating it yields CASSEWGGRRSWAFF.

The V gene is TRBV13, the J gene TRBJ2-1, with D perhaps TRBD2 (5 bases). V lost 4 bases to trimming and J lost 7 bases, with 17 bases between them. This CDR3 region has 15 residues. Germline V lookup: CDR1 PRHDT, CDR2 FYEKMQ (reference sequence). The CDR3 DNA reads TGTGCCAGCAGCTCCGAGGGCGTAGTGGGGAATGAGCAGTTCTTC. Translating it yields CASSSEGVVGNEQFF.

This rearrangement joins TRBV27 to TRBJ2-6; D uncertain. This CDR3 is built from 16 residues. Germline values: CDR1 MNHEY, CDR2 SMNVEV (reference sequence). Deletions cut 7 bases from V and 0 bases from J, with 13 bases between. In DNA form, the CDR3 reads TGTGCCAGCACCCGTGGAGTAAGCTCTGGGGCCAACGTCCTGACTTTC. It translates to CASTRGVSSGANVLTF.

This clone came up a few times. The chain combines TRBV5-1 with TRBJ2-3; D might be TRBD2 (5 bases). Germline CDR1 SGHRS, CDR2 YFSETQ. This CDR3 is built from 15 residues. Between the trimmed V and J ends, which lost 3 bases and 6 bases, there was a span of 17 bases. As DNA, the CDR3 is TGCGCCAGCAGCTGGGATCTAGCCCGACATGATACGCAGTATTTT. Protein product: CASSWDLARHDTQYF.

The rearrangement links TRBV7-8 to TRBJ2-3; D is possibly TRBD2 (6 bases). In germline, CDR1 is SGHVS, CDR2 FQNEAQ. Trimming removed 2 bases from V and 3 bases from J, with 12 bases in between. The CDR3 covers 15 residues. CDR3 coding DNA: TGTGCCAGCAGCTTATACAACGGACTAACAGATACGCAGTATTTT. Translating it yields CASSLYNGLTDTQYF.

The chain has TRBV19 and TRBJ1-1; D is undetermined. The germline CDR1 and CDR2 sequences are LNHDA and SQIVND (reference sequence). Trimming stripped 1 base from V and 0 bases from J, with 9 bases between. The CDR3 consists of 15 residues. The CDR3 region has the DNA TGTGCCAGTAGTATAGCCCGAAACTTGAACACTGAAGCTTTCTTT. It yields the protein CASSIARNLNTEAFF. Full variable domain (rest looked up from reference TRBV19 and TRBJ1-1): DGGITQSPKYLFRKEGQNVTLSCEQNLNHDAMYWYRQDPGQGLRLIYYSQIVNDFQKGDIAEGYSVSREKKESFPLTVTSAQKNPTAFYLCASSIARNLNTEAFFGQGTRLTVV.

This chain connects TRBV5-1 to TRBJ1-1, with 12 positions matching TRBD1. This CDR3 region has 17 residues. The J segment lost 5 bases and the V segment lost 0 bases, leaving 8 bases of the junction unmatched. Germline values: CDR1 SGHRS, CDR2 YFSETQ. CDR3 region: CASSLDGTGGAWTEAFF. The CDR3 nucleotides read TGCGCCAGCAGCTTGGACGGGACAGGGGGCGCGTGGACTGAAGCTTTCTTT.

The chain couples TRBV9 to TRBJ2-1; 9 bases agree with TRBD1. This CDR3 has 15 residues. Germline V lookup: CDR1 SGDLS, CDR2 YYNGEE. The ends lost 4 bases at V and 4 bases at J; junction bases unmatched: 6. The CDR3 spells CASSIRDRAYNEQFF. In DNA form, the CDR3 reads TGTGCCAGCAGCATCCGGGACAGGGCGTACAATGAGCAGTTCTTC.

This chain links TRBV7-3 with TRBJ2-7; 9 bases agree with TRBD1. The CDR3 has 19 residues. From germline, CDR1 is SGHTA and CDR2 FQGTGA. The V segment lost 1 base and the J segment 4 bases; nucleotides outside the gene matches: 17. In DNA form, the CDR3 reads TGTGCCAGCAGCTTAAGGGGACAGGGCTCACAGCCGAACTCTTACGAGCAGTACTTC. This codes for CASSLRGQGSQPNSYEQYF.

This clone was seen just once. The rearrangement links TRBV6-6 to TRBJ2-2, with 8 bases matching TRBD1. The CDR3 totals 15 residues. Germline-derived CDR1 and CDR2 are MNHNY and SVGAGI (reference sequence). J gave up 0 bases and V 8 bases, and 5 bases lay outside the gene matches. CDR3 loop: CASSTTGANTGELFF. The CDR3, as DNA: TGTGCCAGCTCCACGACAGGGGCGAACACCGGGGAGCTGTTTTTT.

The rearrangement uses TRBV30 and TRBJ2-1; 8 bases are shared with TRBD2. Germline V gene sequence: CDR1 GTSNPN, CDR2 SVGIG (reference sequence). With 8 bases clipped from V and 2 bases from J, the junction kept 8 bases outside the gene matches. This CDR3 has 14 residues. CDR3 nucleotide sequence: TGTGCCGGGTCAGCGGGAGATACCTACAATGAGCAGTTCTTC. Protein product: CAGSAGDTYNEQFF. Combining the CDR3 with reference TRBV30 and TRBJ2-1 gives the whole variable domain SQTIHQWPATLVQPVGSPLSLECTVEGTSNPNLYWYRQAAGRGLQLLFYSVGIGQISSEVPQNLSASRPQDRQFILSSKKLLLSDSGFYLCAGSAGDTYNEQFFGPGTRLTVL.

The rearrangement uses TRBV30 and TRBJ2-2, with D tentatively TRBD2 (6 bases). In germline, CDR1 is GTSNPN, CDR2 SVGIG (reference sequence). Trimming took off 2 bases at V and 3 bases at J, with 10 bases between the two ends. CDR3 length: 14 amino acids. The DNA for the CDR3 is TGTGCCTGGAGTTCCGGGAGCGACACCGGGGAGCTGTTTTTT. Translating it yields CAWSSGSDTGELFF.

This chain uses TRBV4-3 with TRBJ2-1, with D hard to call. This CDR3 comprises 17 residues. V lost 0 bases and J 1 base, leaving 13 bases between the germline ends. Germline CDR1 is LGHNA and CDR2 is YSLEER. CDR3 loop: CASSQDLTDYSYNEQFF. The CDR3 DNA reads as TGCGCCAGCAGCCAAGATTTAACTGATTATTCCTACAATGAGCAGTTCTTC.

Only one count was recorded for this clone. The chain employs TRBV5-1 and TRBJ2-7, with D perhaps TRBD2 (8 bases). This CDR3 contains 16 residues. Germline CDR1 and CDR2: SGHRS and YFSETQ. V gave up 3 bases and J gave up 9 bases, with 25 bases separating them. This chain's CDR3 is CASSSRPTGSGGGQYF. CDR3 nucleotide sequence: TGCGCCAGCAGCTCGAGACCGACAGGGTCCGGGGGGGGGCAGTACTTC. The full variable domain, in which reference TRBV5-1 and TRBJ2-7 provide the parts outside the CDR3, is KAGVTQTPRYLIKTRGQQVTLSCSPISGHRSVSWYQQTPGQGLQFLFEYFSETQRNKGNFPGRFSGRQFSNSRSEMNVSTLELGDSALYLCASSSRPTGSGGGQYFGPGTRLTVT.

V usage is TRBV14 and J usage is TRBJ2-3, with 7 bases fitting TRBD1. V was pared by 2 bases and J by 4 bases, with 9 bases of the junction left unmatched. There are 16 residues in the CDR3. The germline V gene has CDR1 SGHDN and CDR2 FVKESK. Here the CDR3 DNA reads TGTGCCAGCAGCCAACGACAGGGATTTTGGGCAGATACGCAGTATTTT. Protein product: CASSQRQGFWADTQYF.

In its sample, this clone was seen a few times. This chain connects TRBV5-1 to TRBJ2-5, with TRBD2 matching 9 bases. The CDR3 is 15 amino acids. The ends lost 7 bases at V and 0 bases at J; junction bases unmatched: 7. Germline V gene sequence: CDR1 SGHRS, CDR2 YFSETQ. CDR3 sequence (DNA): TGCGCCAGCCGTACCGGCGGGGGGGACCAAGAGACCCAGTACTTC. Translated: CASRTGGGDQETQYF.